Shown below are 30 T cell receptor beta chains from a single sample sequenced in a study of cytomegalovirus exposure and HLA in healthy donors. It was with 60 Vbeta and 13 Jbeta primers that the PCR ran. Here immunoSEQ multiplex PCR was the method, and the copy in TCRdb shows in-frame clones only, minus some. The sample yields around 200,000 clones, roughly 80% seen once. Sequenced sample: PBMCs. These TCRs come from a woman younger than 30 in good health and CMV-seronegative.

V usage is TRBV5-3 and J usage is TRBJ2-1, with 7 positions matching TRBD2. TRBV5-3 is designated an ORF whose function remains uncertain. V shed 4 bases and J 11 bases; nucleotides not matched to a gene: 12. The CDR3 is 14 residues long. CDR3 loop: CARSIRLASMQQFF. CDR3 DNA: TGTGCCAGAAGCATTCGACTAGCTTCCATGCAGCAGTTCTTC.

The rearrangement joins TRBV30 to TRBJ1-2, with D hard to call. With 2 bases removed from V and 6 bases from J, the gap between germline ends came to 16 bases. The length of the CDR3 is 14 residues. Germline loops: CDR1 GTSNPN, CDR2 SVGIG (reference sequence). CDR3 protein: CAWSFLGGSHGYTF. Here the CDR3 DNA reads TGTGCCTGGAGTTTCCTCGGAGGGAGCCATGGCTACACCTTC.

This chain connects TRBV18 to TRBJ1-3; the D gene is possibly TRBD1 (6 bases). This CDR3 comprises 15 residues. Per the germline V gene, CDR1 is KGHSH and CDR2 is LQKENI. V was clipped by 6 bases and J by 4 bases, with 16 bases between them. CDR3 sequence: CASSSDRKGGNTIYF. The CDR3 coding sequence is TGTGCCAGCTCTTCTGACAGGAAGGGCGGAAACACCATATATTTT.

The chain joins TRBV27 to TRBJ2-7, with 11 positions matching TRBD2. The CDR3 is 16 residues long. CDR1 is MNHEY and CDR2 is SMNVEV in the germline V gene (reference sequence). The V segment lost 6 bases and the J segment 3 bases; nucleotides outside the gene matches: 10. The CDR3 bases are TGTGCCAGCAGACCGCTAGCGGGGGGTTTGGGCTACGAGCAGTACTTC. This encodes CASRPLAGGLGYEQYF.

This clone came up once. The chain carries TRBV19 and TRBJ2-3; 10 nucleotides agree with TRBD1. V trimming: 5 bases; J trimming: 4 bases; junction bases outside the gene matches: 6. Germline CDR1 LNHDA, CDR2 SQIVND (reference sequence). The CDR3 extends over 15 amino acids. The CDR3, as DNA: TGTGCCAGTAGTCTCTGGACAGGGGGGCCAGATACGCAGTATTTT. This gives the protein CASSLWTGGPDTQYF.

Comments on this clone: Other DNA sequences in the sample encode the same CDR3. The chain combines TRBV18 with TRBJ1-5; 8 bases map to TRBD1. CDR3 size: 14 residues. From germline, CDR1 is KGHSH and CDR2 LQKENI. V dropped 3 bases and J dropped 2; count of bases not matched to a gene: 0. The CDR3 loop reads CASSPGQGNQPQHF. The CDR3 DNA reads TGTGCCAGCTCACCGGGACAGGGCAATCAGCCCCAGCATTTT.

The chain employs TRBV4-1 and TRBJ1-6, with 9 bases lining up with TRBD1. CDR3 size: 17 residues. Per the germline V gene, CDR1 is MGHRA and CDR2 is YSYEKL. V was clipped by 4 bases and J by 6 bases; unmatched bases: 10. The DNA of the CDR3 is TGCGCCAGCAGCCTTTATAGTGGGGGACAGGGTAATTCACCCCTCCACTTT. Its protein product is CASSLYSGGQGNSPLHF.

The chain joins TRBV15 to TRBJ2-7, with 8 bases fitting TRBD1. The germline gives CDR1 LNHNV, CDR2 YYDKDF (reference sequence). V lost 6 bases and J lost 9; bases outside the gene matches: 13. The CDR3 runs to 14 residues. Here the CDR3 DNA reads TGTGCCACCAGTTCCCAGGGGGCTGGATTCGGGCAGTACTTC. This translates into CATSSQGAGFGQYF.

This chain uses TRBV11-3 with TRBJ2-1, with 7 bases identical to TRBD1. The CDR3 totals 15 residues. Germline-derived CDR1 and CDR2 are SGHNT and YENEEA. Germline trimming cut 1 base from V and 2 bases from J; bases unmatched to any gene: 2. CDR3 coding DNA: TGTGCCAGCAGCTTAGGTGGACAGGCCTACAATGAGCAGTTCTTC. Translated: CASSLGGQAYNEQFF.

The V gene is TRBV4-3, the J gene TRBJ2-1; 15 nucleotides align to TRBD2. The CDR3 is made up of 16 amino acids. Germline lookup yields CDR1 LGHNA and CDR2 YSLEER. Trimming took 5 bases from V and 7 from J; bases not matched to a gene: 6. DNA of the CDR3: TGCGCCAGCAGCGAAGGACTAGCGGGAGGGACGAATGAGCAGTTCTTC. It is translated as CASSEGLAGGTNEQFF.

This clone came up once. The J gene is TRBJ1-1, the V gene TRBV19, with D tentatively TRBD1 (6 bases). CDR3 length equals 13 residues. Germline V CDR1 and CDR2: LNHDA, SQIVND (reference sequence). V was clipped by 3 bases and J by 6 bases, with 11 bases between them. CDR3 residues: CASSITPGAEAFF. DNA for the CDR3: TGTGCCAGTAGTATTACCCCAGGGGCTGAAGCTTTCTTT.

V gene TRBV15 combines with J gene TRBJ1-2; 8 positions match TRBD1. The ends lost 5 bases at V and 4 bases at J; junction bases unmatched: 12. The CDR3 extends over 16 amino acids. Germline assignment: CDR1 LNHNV and CDR2 YYDKDF (reference sequence). Written as DNA, the CDR3 is TGTGCCACCAGCGGGGGCAGGGGGCCGCTCGGCTATGGCTACACCTTC. Translated: CATSGGRGPLGYGYTF.

This chain joins TRBV28 and TRBJ2-1; D remains unclear. Germline CDR1 MDHEN, CDR2 SYDVKM. The ends were cut back, 4 bases at V and 15 bases at J, with 22 bases in the middle. The CDR3 is made up of 14 amino acids. The CDR3 protein is CASSYMPGPDDPFF. In nucleotides, the CDR3 is TGTGCCAGCAGTTACATGCCGGGTCCAGATGATCCGTTCTTC.

V and J are TRBV27 and TRBJ2-7; no definite D call. CDR1 and CDR2 from the germline V gene are MNHEY and SMNVEV (reference sequence). The CDR3 sequence is 15 residues long. Trimming took 4 bases from V and 0 from J, leaving 13 bases between them. The CDR3 region has the DNA TGTGCCAGCAGTTCAAATCTAGGCCTCTCCTACGAGCAGTACTTC. Translation: CASSSNLGLSYEQYF.

The genes are TRBV13 and TRBJ1-2; a possible D gene is TRBD1 (6 bases). Germline assignment: CDR1 PRHDT and CDR2 FYEKMQ (reference sequence). Trimming removed 4 bases at V and 5 bases at J, with 20 bases between. The CDR3 runs to 16 residues. The CDR3 loop reads CASSSPPGGRGYGYTF. In nucleotides, the CDR3 is TGTGCCAGCAGCTCCCCCCCGGGGGGCAGGGGATATGGCTACACCTTC.

The chain couples TRBV4-1 to TRBJ2-6; unclear D gene. From germline, CDR1 is MGHRA and CDR2 YSYEKL. The CDR3 consists of 19 residues. V dropped 0 bases and J dropped 1 base, with 16 bases sitting between them. The CDR3 DNA reads as TGCGCCAGCAGCCAAGATGGGTTCGGAGCAGTGTCTGGGGCCAACGTCCTGACTTTC. Protein sequence: CASSQDGFGAVSGANVLTF.

This sequence joins TRBV5-6 and TRBJ2-7; 7 bases align to TRBD1. The CDR3 is 15 amino acids. Germline V gene data show CDR1 as SGHDT and CDR2 as YYEEEE. V was pared by 0 bases and J by 0 bases, with 3 bases of the junction left unmatched. CDR3 amino acids: CASSLVSGGSYEQYF. The CDR3 DNA follows: TGTGCCAGCAGCTTGGTGTCAGGGGGCTCCTACGAGCAGTACTTC.

The chain combines TRBV7-5 with TRBJ2-5; the tabulated D call, TRBD1, remains unverified against the DNA. TRBV7-5 is a pseudogene locus. This CDR3 is 16 amino acids long. Here the CDR3 DNA reads TGTGCCAGAAGCCTACGCAGGGACAGGGGGGGAGAGACCCAGTACTTC. Translated: CARSLRRDRGGETQYF.

V is TRBV7-3 and J is TRBJ2-6; TRBD2 might be the D (5 bases). This CDR3 has 15 residues. Germline CDR1 is SGHTA and CDR2 is FQGTGA. Trimming took off 6 bases at V and 0 bases at J, with 9 bases between the two ends. CDR3 sequence (DNA): TGTGCCAGCAGTCGCCGGGACTCTGGGGCCAACGTCCTGACTTTC. This sequence encodes CASSRRDSGANVLTF.

This clone was seen a single time. The chain carries TRBV19 and TRBJ1-1; D perhaps matches TRBD1 (6 bases). Trimming pared 3 bases from V and 5 bases from J, leaving 13 bases between. Looked up from germline, CDR1 is LNHDA and CDR2 is SQIVND (reference sequence). The CDR3 extends over 14 amino acids. In DNA form, the CDR3 reads TGTGCCAGTAGTATTAGCGGGGGCAGGACTGAAGCTTTCTTT. Translated, it gives CASSISGGRTEAFF.

Only one count was recorded for this clone. This chain links TRBV10-1 with TRBJ2-1; 10 positions agree with TRBD2. The CDR3 has 15 amino acids. Looked up from germline, CDR1 is WNHNN and CDR2 is SYGVQD (reference sequence). J was trimmed by 3 bases and V by 4 bases; bases with no gene match: 3. Here the CDR3 reads CASSVTSGNYNEQFF. The CDR3 coding sequence is TGCGCCAGCAGTGTAACTAGCGGGAACTACAATGAGCAGTTCTTC.

This clone was seen just once. This chain connects TRBV5-1 to TRBJ2-7; D may be TRBD1 (6 bases). V dropped 1 base and J dropped 1 base, with 12 bases sitting between them. CDR1 is SGHRS and CDR2 is YFSETQ in the germline V gene. The CDR3 spans 15 residues. The CDR3 region has the DNA TGCGCCAGCAGCTTGCACAGGGAACGTTCCTACGAGCAGTACTTC. It encodes CASSLHRERSYEQYF.

The chain couples TRBV6-6 to TRBJ1-2, with D perhaps matching TRBD1 (6 bases). The germline V gene encodes CDR1 MNHNY and CDR2 SVGAGI (reference sequence). The CDR3 loop spans 13 amino acids. V shed 4 bases and J shed 4 bases, with 10 bases lying between them. The CDR3 loop is CASSSTGSYGYTF. CDR3 bases: TGTGCCAGCAGTTCGACAGGTTCCTATGGCTACACCTTC.

The chain joins TRBV5-1 to TRBJ1-1, with a possible D match to TRBD1 (5 bases). Germline values: CDR1 SGHRS, CDR2 YFSETQ. Trimming pared 0 bases from V and 7 bases from J, leaving 7 bases between. This CDR3 contains 12 residues. The CDR3 coding sequence is TGCGCCAGCAGCTTGGTAGACAGTGAAGCTTTCTTT. Protein sequence: CASSLVDSEAFF.

The rearrangement joins TRBV5-5 to TRBJ2-7, with 10 positions matching TRBD1. The CDR3 contains 14 residues. The germline V gene has CDR1 SGHKS and CDR2 YYEKEE (reference sequence). The V segment lost 4 bases and the J segment 3 bases; nucleotides outside the gene matches: 4. CDR3 loop: CASSRGQGIYEQYF. The DNA of the CDR3 is TGTGCCAGCAGCCGGGGACAGGGGATCTACGAGCAGTACTTC. The full variable domain, its missing parts supplied by reference TRBV5-5 and TRBJ2-7, is DAGVTQSPTHLIKTRGQQVTLRCSPISGHKSVSWYQQVLGQGPQFIFQYYEKEERGRGNFPDRFSARQFPNYSSELNVNALLLGDSALYLCASSRGQGIYEQYFGPGTRLTVT.

The CDR3 is CASKYRANTEAFF. The CDR3, as DNA: TGTGCCAGTAAGTACAGGGCGAACACTGAAGCTTTCTTT. V and J are TRBV19 and TRBJ1-1; D is possibly TRBD1 (6 bases). V was pared by 7 bases and J by 1 base, with 10 bases between. CDR1 LNHDA and CDR2 SQIVND come from the germline V gene (reference sequence). The CDR3 has 13 residues.

CDR3 region: CASSLQGVNTGELFF. CDR3 sequence (DNA): TGTGCCAGCAGCTTGCAGGGGGTTAACACCGGGGAGCTGTTTTTT. The rearrangement links TRBV7-2 to TRBJ2-2; 7 bases are a match to TRBD1. The CDR3 runs to 15 residues. Trimming removed 3 bases from V and 2 bases from J; junction bases left unmatched: 3. Germline CDR1 SGHTA, CDR2 FQGNSA.

A word on this clone: Within the sample, other DNA sequences also encode this same CDR3. The chain has TRBV6-6 and TRBJ1-5; D unclear. This CDR3 spans 14 amino acids. Germline CDR1 reads MNHNY; CDR2 reads SVGAGI (reference sequence). Trimming cost V 0 bases and J 1 base, with 4 bases left between them. The CDR3 region has the DNA TGTGCCAGCAGTTACTCTGGCAGCAATCAGCCCCAGCATTTT. This codes for CASSYSGSNQPQHF.

V usage is TRBV5-1 and J usage is TRBJ2-5; 10 bases line up with TRBD2. Germline V gene sequence: CDR1 SGHRS, CDR2 YFSETQ. This CDR3 is built from 17 residues. V dropped 1 base and J dropped 2; count of bases not matched to a gene: 8. The CDR3 loop reads CASSLSSGLATQETQYF. CDR3 bases: TGCGCCAGCAGCTTGTCTTCGGGACTAGCGACTCAAGAGACCCAGTACTTC.

The chain employs TRBV18 and TRBJ2-6; 10 bases are a match to TRBD2. Germline-derived CDR1 and CDR2 are KGHSH and LQKENI. The CDR3 has 18 amino acids. V shed 3 bases and J 0 bases; nucleotides not matched to a gene: 5. The CDR3 region has the DNA TGTGCCAGCTCACCGAGGGCTAGCGGGGGCTCTGGGGCCAACGTCCTGACTTTC. The encoded protein is CASSPRASGGSGANVLTF.